Following are 29 T cell receptor beta chains from one sample sequenced in a study of identical twins. TCRdb passed the 5' RACE reads through MiXCR, listing each CDR3 protein once. The sample includes some 460,000 distinct CDR3 sequences, around 14% of them seen just once. The data were also submitted as part of a second study, on yellow fever vaccine responses in identical twins.

The sample was CD4+ T cells sorted from blood. The receptors derive from a woman under 30 in good health.

This clonotype was seen a few times. The chain uses TRBV5-5 and TRBJ2-7, with TRBD2 matching over 7 bases. The CDR3 contains 14 residues. CDR1 is SGHKS, CDR2 YYEKEE, per germline (reference sequence). J gave up 9 bases and V 0 bases, and 9 bases lay outside the gene matches. For the CDR3, the DNA is TGTGCCAGCAGCTTGGACACCTTCGGGGGGTGGCAGTACTTC. Residues: CASSLDTFGGWQYF.

The chain combines TRBV11-2 with TRBJ2-3; 10 bases map to TRBD1. CDR1 and CDR2 from the germline V gene are SGHAT and FQNNGV. V lost 5 bases, J lost 6 bases, and 8 bases stayed unmatched. The CDR3 loop spans 15 amino acids. CDR3: CASSARQGAVDTQYF. The CDR3 DNA follows: TGTGCCAGCAGCGCCCGACAGGGGGCGGTTGATACGCAGTATTTT.

This clonotype has only a few counts. The CDR3 DNA is TGTGCCAGCAGGCTCCTGGGGGGTCCCTCTGCAGATACGCAGTATTTT. It is translated as CASRLLGGPSADTQYF. The chain joins TRBV27 to TRBJ2-3; D is perhaps TRBD2 (6 bases). CDR1 MNHEY and CDR2 SMNVEV come from the germline V gene (reference sequence). The germline V and J ends were trimmed by 6 bases and 4 bases, with 20 bases remaining between them. The CDR3 totals 16 residues.

The chain combines TRBV11-2 with TRBJ2-7; the D gene could be TRBD1 or TRBD2 (5 bases each). V lost 4 bases and J 2 bases, leaving 9 bases between the germline ends. Germline assignment: CDR1 SGHAT and CDR2 FQNNGV. The length of the CDR3 is 13 residues. CDR3: CASSSGTTYEQYF. The CDR3, as DNA: TGTGCCAGCAGCTCCGGGACCACCTACGAGCAGTACTTC.

This chain uses TRBV5-1 with TRBJ2-3, with 7 positions matching TRBD1. The germline V gene has CDR1 SGHRS and CDR2 YFSETQ. This CDR3 comprises 15 residues. The J segment lost 2 bases and the V segment lost 4 bases, leaving 7 bases of the junction unmatched. In DNA, the CDR3 is TGCGCCAGCAGCGCTGAGACAGGGACCACAGATACGCAGTATTTT. It yields the protein CASSAETGTTDTQYF.

The chain carries TRBV7-2 and TRBJ2-5, with a weak D call TRBD1 (7 bases). The CDR3 spans 14 residues. Germline lookup yields CDR1 SGHTA and CDR2 FQGNSA. V lost 5 bases and J 2 bases, leaving 12 bases between the germline ends. The CDR3: CASSPGGKQETQYF. The CDR3 DNA sequence: TGTGCCAGCAGCCCAGGGGGGAAACAAGAGACCCAGTACTTC.

This clonotype was seen a few times. The chain couples TRBV27 to TRBJ2-7; 7 bases are shared with TRBD1. CDR1 and CDR2 (germline): MNHEY, SMNVEV (reference sequence). The length of the CDR3 is 16 residues. Germline trimming cut 8 bases from V and 3 bases from J; bases unmatched to any gene: 16. The CDR3 DNA reads TGTGCCAGCTCAACCTTTCCGGGACAGATTAGCTACGAGCAGTACTTC. The encoded protein is CASSTFPGQISYEQYF.

This clonotype was seen a few times. The V gene is TRBV4-2, the J gene TRBJ1-1, with D possibly matching TRBD1 (6 bases). Germline assignment: CDR1 LGHNA and CDR2 YNFKEQ. The CDR3 spans 14 residues. Trimming stripped 8 bases from V and 3 bases from J, with 16 bases between. The CDR3 bases are TGTGCCAGCGGACTAGGGGGGCCTTACACTGAAGCTTTCTTT. It translates to CASGLGGPYTEAFF.

This clonotype has just a few counts. The rearrangement uses TRBV20-1 and TRBJ2-7; possible D gene TRBD1, 8 bases. V lost 3 bases, J lost 7 bases, and 16 bases lay in between. There are 13 residues in the CDR3. Germline V lookup: CDR1 DFQATT, CDR2 SNEGSKA (reference sequence). This CDR3 is CSARTGEGREQYF. CDR3 coding DNA: TGCAGTGCTAGGACAGGGGAGGGCAGGGAGCAGTACTTC.

The table lists this clonotype with many counts. This rearrangement joins TRBV7-9 to TRBJ2-7; 13 bases map to TRBD2. In germline, CDR1 is SEHNR, CDR2 FQNEAQ (reference sequence). CDR3 length equals 14 residues. With V trimmed by 6 bases and J by 4 bases, 3 bases remained unmatched. The CDR3 is CASSRLAGGYEQYF. The CDR3 region has the DNA TGTGCCAGCAGTCGACTAGCGGGAGGTTACGAGCAGTACTTC.

This clonotype appeared many times. The chain uses TRBV18 and TRBJ1-1, with D perhaps TRBD1 (5 bases). V was cut by 3 bases and J by 1 base, with 9 bases left in between. The CDR3 extends over 14 amino acids. Looked up from germline, CDR1 is KGHSH and CDR2 is LQKENI. The CDR3 nucleotides read TGTGCCAGCTCACCTACAGGAGGGAACACTGAAGCTTTCTTT. Its translation: CASSPTGGNTEAFF.

This clonotype was observed a few times. The chain is built from TRBV27 and TRBJ2-4; D gene ambiguous. CDR3 length: 15 residues. The germline V gene encodes CDR1 MNHEY and CDR2 SMNVEV (reference sequence). Trimming removed 2 bases at V and 4 bases at J, with 12 bases between. The CDR3 region is CASSLSRLSKNIQYF. In DNA, the CDR3 is TGTGCCAGCAGTTTAAGTCGTCTATCAAAAAACATTCAGTACTTC.

This clonotype was observed a handful of times. This chain joins TRBV18 and TRBJ2-1; 8 positions match TRBD1. With 5 bases clipped from V and 2 bases from J, the junction kept 11 bases outside the gene matches. The CDR3 spans 17 residues. Looked up from germline, CDR1 is KGHSH and CDR2 is LQKENI. This chain's CDR3 is CASSSSPGTGTYNEQFF. The CDR3 bases are TGTGCCAGCTCATCAAGTCCCGGGACAGGTACCTACAATGAGCAGTTCTTC.

This sequence joins TRBV5-8 and TRBJ2-5; D perhaps matches TRBD2 (5 bases). The germline V gene has CDR1 SGHTS and CDR2 YDEGEE. This CDR3 region has 14 residues. V lost 7 bases, J lost 5 bases, and 18 bases lay in between. DNA of the CDR3: TGTGCCAGCGTCCCCGGGATTGCCACGGAGACCCAGTACTTC. It translates to CASVPGIATETQYF.

This clonotype has only a few counts. This chain connects TRBV29-1 to TRBJ1-2; 8 bases line up with TRBD1. CDR3 length: 13 residues. J was trimmed by 5 bases and V by 3 bases; bases with no gene match: 5. Germline CDR1 SQVTM, CDR2 ANQGSEA. CDR3 coding DNA: TGCAGCGTTGATGTACAGGGGGGGTATGGCTACACCTTC. Its translation: CSVDVQGGYGYTF. Together with reference TRBV29-1 and TRBJ1-2, the CDR3 gives the full variable domain: SAVISQKPSRDICQRGTSLTIQCQVDSQVTMMFWYRQQPGQSLTLIATANQGSEATYESGFVIDKFPISRPNLTFSTLTVSNMSPEDSSIYLCSVDVQGGYGYTFGSGTRLTVV.

This clonotype occurred a few times. V and J are TRBV2 and TRBJ2-7, with D unclear. The V gene lost 2 bases and the J gene lost 3 bases, with 5 bases spanning the gap. The CDR3 loop spans 12 amino acids. Germline V gene sequence: CDR1 SNHLY, CDR2 FYNNEI. CDR3 bases: TGTGCCAGCAGTGAAAAGTTCTACGAGCAGTACTTC. It is translated as CASSEKFYEQYF.

In nucleotides, the CDR3 is TGTGCCAGCAGTTTGGACAGGATTCGGGGCTACACCTTC. This encodes CASSLDRIRGYTF. The gene calls are TRBV27 and TRBJ1-2; 7 bases align to TRBD1. Trimming at V came to 3 bases and at J to 8 bases, leaving 6 bases not matched to a gene. There are 13 residues in the CDR3. Germline lookup yields CDR1 MNHEY and CDR2 SMNVEV (reference sequence).

This clonotype appeared a few times. The chain has TRBV5-6 and TRBJ2-3; D is unclear. V lost 1 base to trimming and J lost 7 bases, with 7 bases between them. Germline V gives CDR1 SGHDT, CDR2 YYEEEE. The CDR3 is 12 residues long. The CDR3 coding sequence is TGTGCCAGCAGCTTGAAAGTGTATACGCAGTATTTT. It is translated as CASSLKVYTQYF.

This clonotype came up a few times. The rearrangement joins TRBV27 to TRBJ2-7; TRBD1 matches at 9 bases. V lost 4 bases, J lost 3 bases, and 4 bases stayed unmatched. CDR3 length: 14 amino acids. Germline CDR1 is MNHEY and CDR2 is SMNVEV (reference sequence). CDR3: CASSWGTGSYEQYF. CDR3 nucleotide sequence: TGTGCCAGCAGTTGGGGGACAGGGAGCTACGAGCAGTACTTC.

The rearrangement links TRBV5-1 to TRBJ2-2, with TRBD2 identical over 9 bases. Germline assignment: CDR1 SGHRS and CDR2 YFSETQ. This CDR3 spans 19 amino acids. Germline trimming cut 1 base from V and 3 bases from J; bases unmatched to any gene: 13. The CDR3 is CASSLSPSGVPEYTGELFF. The CDR3 nucleotides are TGCGCCAGCAGCTTGAGTCCTAGCGGGGTCCCAGAGTACACCGGGGAGCTGTTTTTT.

In its sample, this clonotype was seen a few times. This chain uses TRBV20-1 with TRBJ2-3; 11 bases match TRBD2. The CDR3 totals 17 residues. The V gene's germline CDR1 is DFQATT and CDR2 SNEGSKA (reference sequence). V dropped 0 bases and J dropped 3; count of bases not matched to a gene: 8. CDR3 DNA sequence: TGCAGTGCTAGAGATCTTCTCGGGACTAGCGGAACAGATACGCAGTATTTT. This sequence encodes CSARDLLGTSGTDTQYF.

This clonotype was detected a few times. The DNA of the CDR3 is TGCAGTGCTAGAGGTTTAGCGGGGGGCCCCCTCTGGTCCTACAATGAGCAGTTCTTC. The encoded protein is CSARGLAGGPLWSYNEQFF. This chain connects TRBV20-1 to TRBJ2-1, with 10 bases identical to TRBD2. Germline V lookup: CDR1 DFQATT, CDR2 SNEGSKA (reference sequence). V dropped 1 base and J dropped 1; count of bases not matched to a gene: 13. The CDR3 consists of 19 residues.

The chain employs TRBV20-1 and TRBJ2-5; TRBD1 might be the D (6 bases). Trimming cost V 3 bases and J 4 bases, with 15 bases left between them. The germline CDR1 and CDR2 sequences are DFQATT and SNEGSKA (reference sequence). The CDR3 contains 14 residues. CDR3 sequence (DNA): TGCAGTGCTAGTCCAACAGGGTTGGGAGAGACCCAGTACTTC. Amino acids: CSASPTGLGETQYF.

In its sample, this clonotype was seen a few times. V usage is TRBV5-1 and J usage is TRBJ2-1, with D possibly TRBD2 on 5 matching bases. CDR1 and CDR2 from the germline V gene are SGHRS and YFSETQ. Between the trimmed V and J ends, which lost 0 bases and 9 bases, there was a span of 7 bases. The CDR3 contains 12 residues. The CDR3 nucleotides read TGCGCCAGCAGCTTGGGAGGGTTTGAGCAGTTCTTC. Amino acids: CASSLGGFEQFF. The entire variable domain, with the rest obtained from reference TRBV5-1 and TRBJ2-1, is as follows: KAGVTQTPRYLIKTRGQQVTLSCSPISGHRSVSWYQQTPGQGLQFLFEYFSETQRNKGNFPGRFSGRQFSNSRSEMNVSTLELGDSALYLCASSLGGFEQFFGPGTRLTVL.

The V gene is TRBV6-5, the J gene TRBJ2-7, with 8 bases identical to TRBD1. Germline V gene lookup returns CDR1 MNHEY and CDR2 SVGAGI. The CDR3 covers 14 residues. V dropped 4 bases and J dropped 3; count of bases not matched to a gene: 5. The CDR3 nucleotides are TGTGCCAGCAGTTTTGGCAGGGGGCTCTACGAGCAGTACTTC. This gives the protein CASSFGRGLYEQYF.

This clonotype was seen more than once but under ten times. The chain combines TRBV29-1 with TRBJ2-7; 8 bases fit TRBD2. V dropped 6 bases and J dropped 6; count of bases not matched to a gene: 10. Germline V gene data show CDR1 as SQVTM and CDR2 as ANQGSEA. The CDR3 is made up of 13 amino acids. The CDR3 DNA follows: TGCAGCGTCGGGGGGGGGAAGTCAGGCGAGCAGTACTTC. Its translation is CSVGGGKSGEQYF.

The sample holds a few counts of this clonotype. The chain links TRBV6-5 to TRBJ2-3; 11 positions match TRBD2. Germline V gene lookup returns CDR1 MNHEY and CDR2 SVGAGI. J was trimmed by 0 bases and V by 2 bases; bases with no gene match: 7. This CDR3 has 18 residues. The CDR3 protein is CASSYGTSGATSTDTQYF. Written as DNA, the CDR3 is TGTGCCAGCAGTTACGGGACTAGCGGAGCCACTAGCACAGATACGCAGTATTTT.

This chain joins TRBV7-2 and TRBJ2-1; 12 bases are shared with TRBD2. Germline V lookup: CDR1 SGHTA, CDR2 FQGNSA. With 4 bases clipped from V and 7 bases from J, the junction kept 5 bases outside the gene matches. The CDR3 totals 15 residues. CDR3 nucleotides: TGTGCCAGCAGCTCTTCTAGCGGGGGGGCAAATGAGCAGTTCTTC. Translating gives CASSSSSGGANEQFF.

This sequence joins TRBV20-1 and TRBJ2-2; TRBD2 agrees at 7 bases. Germline CDR1 and CDR2: DFQATT and SNEGSKA (reference sequence). The J segment lost 1 base and the V segment lost 5 bases, leaving 4 bases of the junction unmatched. The length of the CDR3 is 14 residues. CDR3 amino acids: CSAVAGQNTGELFF. CDR3 in DNA: TGCAGTGCTGTAGCGGGTCAGAACACCGGGGAGCTGTTTTTT.